The 20 T cell receptor beta chains below all came from one sample that was sequenced in a study of OX40 agonist ivuxolimab in advanced cancers. Clones were read by immunoSEQ multiplex PCR, and TCRdb kept only the in-frame ones, dropping some. The sample lists tens of thousands of clones, approximately 89% occurring once. The material sequenced was CD4+ or CD8+ T cells sorted from blood, taken in a trial of the OX40 agonist ivuxolimab. The receptors originated from an adult with an advanced solid tumor such as melanoma, head and neck, liver or kidney cancer.

The V and J genes are TRBV6-1 and TRBJ2-1; D unresolved. Per the germline V gene, CDR1 is MNHNS and CDR2 is SASEGT. This CDR3 has 15 residues. The ends were cut back, 2 bases at V and 10 bases at J, with 18 bases in the middle. CDR3 DNA: TGTGCCAGCAGTGAATTCCGGGCCGAAGATAGAGAGCAGTTCTTC. This translates into CASSEFRAEDREQFF.

This clone was observed a single time. This chain connects TRBV13 to TRBJ2-7; a possible D gene is TRBD1 (6 bases). CDR3 size: 14 residues. Germline V gene data show CDR1 as PRHDT and CDR2 as FYEKMQ (reference sequence). The germline V and J ends were trimmed by 4 bases and 7 bases, with 17 bases remaining between them. CDR3 sequence: CASSSEQGPREQYF. The CDR3 DNA reads as TGTGCCAGCAGCTCCGAACAGGGACCAAGAGAGCAGTACTTC.

The J gene is TRBJ2-7, the V gene TRBV5-1; TRBD1 matches 11 bases. J was trimmed by 4 bases and V by 4 bases; bases with no gene match: 4. Germline CDR1 reads SGHRS; CDR2 reads YFSETQ. The CDR3 is made up of 14 amino acids. CDR3 protein: CASSQGQGGYEQYF. CDR3 DNA sequence: TGCGCCAGCAGCCAGGGACAGGGGGGTTACGAGCAGTACTTC.

The DNA of the CDR3 is TGTGCCAGCAGTAAATACACCGGGGAGCTGTTTTTT. This gives the protein CASSKYTGELFF. The V call is TRBV27, the J call TRBJ2-2; D is undetermined. In germline, CDR1 is MNHEY, CDR2 SMNVEV (reference sequence). V lost 5 bases and J 3 bases, leaving 4 bases between the germline ends. The CDR3 is made up of 12 amino acids.

The chain has TRBV2 and TRBJ1-1; no clear D gene. Germline V gene sequence: CDR1 SNHLY, CDR2 FYNNEI. V was clipped by 4 bases and J by 1 base, with 10 bases between them. CDR3 length: 14 amino acids. The CDR3 loop is CASSAAVPNTEAFF. CDR3 DNA: TGTGCCAGCAGTGCAGCGGTTCCGAACACTGAAGCTTTCTTT.

The chain couples TRBV5-4 to TRBJ2-1, with D possibly TRBD2 on 5 matching bases. There are 15 residues in the CDR3. The V end lost 4 bases, the J end lost 5 bases, and 16 bases lay between the germline ends. Germline values: CDR1 SGHNT, CDR2 YYREEE (reference sequence). CDR3 nucleotides: TGTGCCAGCAGCAACCCCGGGATTAACAACAATGAGCAGTTCTTC. This encodes CASSNPGINNNEQFF.

In its sample, this clone was seen once. This sequence joins TRBV6-6 and TRBJ1-2, with TRBD1 matching over 8 bases. There are 13 residues in the CDR3. Germline CDR1 is MNHNY and CDR2 is SVGAGI (reference sequence). V dropped 6 bases and J dropped 8; count of bases not matched to a gene: 8. Here the CDR3 reads CASSRTGKLGYTF. The CDR3 DNA reads TGTGCCAGCAGCCGGACAGGGAAATTAGGCTACACCTTC.

J is TRBJ2-5 and V is TRBV2; 11 bases match TRBD2. This CDR3 has 15 amino acids. Germline trimming cut 2 bases from V and 5 bases from J; bases unmatched to any gene: 4. Germline CDR1 reads SNHLY; CDR2 reads FYNNEI. The CDR3 spells CASSETSGSGETQYF. The CDR3 DNA is TGTGCCAGCAGTGAAACTAGCGGGAGCGGGGAGACCCAGTACTTC.

The V and J genes are TRBV7-6 and TRBJ1-1; D ambiguous. This CDR3 comprises 14 residues. V gave up 1 base and J gave up 1 base, with 7 bases separating them. Germline CDR1 reads SGHVS; CDR2 reads FNYEAQ. CDR3 protein: CASSLGVGNTEAFF. The CDR3 nucleotides read TGTGCCAGCAGCTTAGGGGTGGGGAACACTGAAGCTTTCTTT.

The chain links TRBV27 to TRBJ2-1; the D is unclear. The CDR3 extends over 16 amino acids. CDR1 is MNHEY and CDR2 is SMNVEV in the germline V gene (reference sequence). The V gene lost 6 bases and the J gene lost 2 bases, with 17 bases spanning the gap. CDR3 protein: CASSPRAFGPYNEQFF. As DNA, the CDR3 is TGTGCCAGCAGCCCTCGGGCCTTCGGCCCCTACAATGAGCAGTTCTTC.

This CDR3 is CASSSTGRSGRSRDTQYF. The CDR3 region has the DNA TGTGCCAGCAGTTCTACAGGCAGAAGCGGGAGGTCGAGAGATACGCAGTATTTT. The chain is built from TRBV28 and TRBJ2-3; 9 nucleotides match TRBD2. Germline V CDR1 and CDR2: MDHEN, SYDVKM. The CDR3 spans 18 residues. The J segment lost 5 bases and the V segment lost 4 bases, leaving 16 bases of the junction unmatched.

The chain employs TRBV27 and TRBJ2-3, with 7 bases lining up with TRBD1. CDR3 size: 15 residues. Per germline, CDR1 MNHEY and CDR2 SMNVEV (reference sequence). V lost 5 bases and J lost 3; bases outside the gene matches: 8. The CDR3 nucleotides read TGTGCCAGCAGTCCCGGGACAGCTGGGACAGATACGCAGTATTTT. It is translated as CASSPGTAGTDTQYF.

The CDR3 region is CASSLEDGQGSHEQYF. The CDR3 nucleotides are TGTGCCAGCAGCTTGGAAGACGGACAGGGTTCCCACGAGCAGTACTTC. The chain has TRBV5-8 and TRBJ2-7, with TRBD1 matching over 8 bases. The CDR3 runs to 16 residues. The V segment lost 0 bases and the J segment 5 bases; nucleotides outside the gene matches: 10. Germline V lookup: CDR1 SGHTS, CDR2 YDEGEE.

This clone appeared once. The chain couples TRBV7-6 to TRBJ1-1; 8 bases agree with TRBD1. This CDR3 has 16 amino acids. Trimming removed 0 bases from V and 0 bases from J; junction bases left unmatched: 3. Germline values: CDR1 SGHVS, CDR2 FNYEAQ. The CDR3 DNA follows: TGTGCCAGCAGCTTAGCTGCGACAGGGGTGAACACTGAAGCTTTCTTT. Translation: CASSLAATGVNTEAFF.

This chain joins TRBV7-9 and TRBJ2-7; no reliable D call. This CDR3 region has 11 residues. V shed 1 base and J shed 6 bases, with 4 bases lying between them. Germline V gives CDR1 SEHNR, CDR2 FQNEAQ (reference sequence). The chain's CDR3 is CASSLVREQYF. The CDR3 coding sequence is TGTGCCAGCAGCTTAGTCCGCGAGCAGTACTTC.

This chain connects TRBV6-4 to TRBJ1-4; 7 bases are a match to TRBD1. Germline loops: CDR1 MRHNA, CDR2 SNTAGT. This CDR3 region has 16 residues. The V gene end was trimmed by 6 bases and the J gene end by 6 bases; junction bases not matched to a gene: 13. The CDR3 bases are TGTGCCAGCAGCCCCGGTTCGGGGCAGGGGGATGAAAAACTGTTTTTT. It encodes CASSPGSGQGDEKLFF.

The rearrangement uses TRBV27 and TRBJ1-2, with 9 bases fitting TRBD1. The CDR3 contains 14 residues. Per germline, CDR1 MNHEY and CDR2 SMNVEV (reference sequence). V was pared by 6 bases and J by 3 bases, with 5 bases of the junction left unmatched. CDR3 sequence reads: CASRKGQGYYGYTF. As DNA, the CDR3 is TGTGCCAGCAGAAAAGGACAGGGGTACTATGGCTACACCTTC.

The V call is TRBV7-8, the J call TRBJ2-5; 9 bases line up with TRBD1. There are 15 residues in the CDR3. CDR1 SGHVS and CDR2 FQNEAQ come from the germline V gene. The V and J ends lost 5 bases and 2 bases, in that order; junction bases with no gene match: 6. The CDR3 region has the DNA TGTGCCAGCAGCATACTGACAGGGGGACAAGAGACCCAGTACTTC. Its translation: CASSILTGGQETQYF. Full variable domain (outside the CDR3, taken from reference TRBV7-8 and TRBJ2-5): GAGVSQSPRYKVAKRGQDVALRCDPISGHVSLFWYQQALGQGPEFLTYFQNEAQLDKSGLPSDRFFAERPEGSVSTLKIQRTQQEDSAVYLCASSILTGGQETQYFGPGTRLLVL.

The chain combines TRBV27 with TRBJ2-2; possible D gene TRBD1, 5 bases. CDR1 and CDR2 (germline): MNHEY, SMNVEV (reference sequence). CDR3 length equals 14 residues. V shed 10 bases and J shed 1 base, with 13 bases lying between them. Here the CDR3 DNA reads TGTGCCACCAGATTGGGGCGGAACACCGGGGAGCTGTTTTTT. As protein: CATRLGRNTGELFF.

The chain joins TRBV21-1 to TRBJ1-6; the D call in the table, TRBD1, was not verified against the DNA. TRBV21-1 represents a pseudogene. This CDR3 has 17 amino acids. CDR3 DNA sequence: TGTGCCAGCAGCAAAGCAGACAGGGGATCCTATAATTCACCCCTCCACTTT. Its translation is CASSKADRGSYNSPLHF.